This T cell receptor (beta chain) was documented in a study of memory CD4+ T cells and cytomegalovirus serostatus. Germline V gene sequence: CDR1 MNHNS, CDR2 SASEGT. CDR3 size: 13 residues. V was trimmed by 5 bases and J by 5 bases, leaving 12 bases between them. The sort gate was single viable CD3+CD4+CD8-CD45RO+ cells for memory CD4+ T cells. Generated by immunoSEQ multiplex PCR, the TCRdb table keeps only in-frame clones and is missing some. This sample has about 60,000 clones, with roughly 84% found just once. This TCR was recovered from an adult in good health and CMV-seronegative. Some clones in this sample may be carry-over from other donors' samples. Material for sequencing was memory CD4+ T cells from blood. The chain carries TRBV6-1 and TRBJ1-2; maybe TRBD1 (6 bases). DNA of the CDR3: TGTGCCAGCAGTTGGACAGCCCAGTATGGCTACACCTTC. Translating it yields CASSWTAQYGYTF.